This TCR beta chain emerged from a study of cytomegalovirus exposure and HLA in healthy donors. The PCR employed 60 Vbeta primers together with 13 Jbeta primers. TCRdb's copy holds only in-frame clones and misses some; the assay was immunoSEQ multiplex PCR. The profile shows 270,000 or so clones, roughly 85% of them singletons. The clonotype was recovered from a man aged 40-49 years in good health and CMV-seropositive. The sample taken for sequencing was PBMCs.

CDR3 sequence reads: CASMTTGSHEQYF. The CDR3 DNA sequence: TGTGCCAGCATGACGACAGGGTCCCACGAGCAGTACTTC. The chain carries TRBV27 and TRBJ2-7; the match to TRBD1 covers 7 bases. CDR3 length: 13 amino acids. Germline V gives CDR1 MNHEY, CDR2 SMNVEV (reference sequence). V lost 7 bases, J lost 5 bases, and 8 bases stayed unmatched.